The clone carrying this T cell receptor beta chain was detected many times. Its specificity is unknown. It was RNA transcripts that yielded the amplified TCR beta CDR3 regions. The TCR CDR3 first-round RT-PCR relied on the HTBI primer set. In TCRdb, the multiplex PCR reads were re-called with MiXCR into one record per CDR3 protein. In the table there are hundreds of thousands of distinct CDR3 sequences, 20% to 25% of which are singletons. The record originates from a study of T cells in Graves' hyperthyroidism and ophthalmopathy. The V gene's germline CDR1 is SGHNT and CDR2 YENEEA. V lost 4 bases, J lost 5 bases, and 5 bases lay in between. The CDR3 has 12 residues. Study-level results: Ophthalmopathy cases were set apart from stable hyperthyroidism by a 13 V-J model.

The definition of stable Graves' hyperthyroidism was no ophthalmopathy progression within 18 months. Aged 18 to 65, the patients had hyperthyroidism that was newly diagnosed and had lasted under 2 months. It was approximately 9.4 ml of fresh peripheral blood that supplied the PBMCs. The sequence derives from a man aged 50 or older with Graves' hyperthyroidism. V and J are TRBV11-3 and TRBJ2-2; D gene ambiguous. The sample was blood. The CDR3 DNA sequence: TGTGCCAGCAGCTCCCGAACCGGGGAGCTGTTTTTT. Translating it yields CASSSRTGELFF.